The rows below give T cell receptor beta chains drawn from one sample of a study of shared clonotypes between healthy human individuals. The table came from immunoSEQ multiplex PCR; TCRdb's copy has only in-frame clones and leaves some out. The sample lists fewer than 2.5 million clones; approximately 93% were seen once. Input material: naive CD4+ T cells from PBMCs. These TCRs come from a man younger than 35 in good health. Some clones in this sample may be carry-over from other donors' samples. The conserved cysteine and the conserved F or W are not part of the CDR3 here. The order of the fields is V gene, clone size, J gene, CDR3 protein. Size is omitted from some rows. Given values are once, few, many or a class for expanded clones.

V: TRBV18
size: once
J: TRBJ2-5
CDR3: ASSQNQQQETQY

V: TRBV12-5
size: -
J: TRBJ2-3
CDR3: ASGLAYGQDTDTQY

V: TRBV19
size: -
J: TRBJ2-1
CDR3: ASSIDREQF

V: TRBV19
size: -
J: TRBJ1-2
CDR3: ASSMGPQGADGYT

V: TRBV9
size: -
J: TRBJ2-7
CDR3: ASSVGPISYEQY

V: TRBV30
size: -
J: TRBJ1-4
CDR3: AWSVAEKLF

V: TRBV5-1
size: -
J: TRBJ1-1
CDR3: ASSLERGMNTEAF

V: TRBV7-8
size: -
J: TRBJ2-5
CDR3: ASSPRGETQY

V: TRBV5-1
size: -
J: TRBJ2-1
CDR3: ASSLGPSYNEQF

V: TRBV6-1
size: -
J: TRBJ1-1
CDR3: ASSEGDSRTEAF

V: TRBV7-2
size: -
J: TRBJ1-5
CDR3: ASSIPNEPQH

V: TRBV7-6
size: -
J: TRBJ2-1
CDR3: ASSPSYNEQF

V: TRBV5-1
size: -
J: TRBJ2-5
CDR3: ASSLASTNEQTQY

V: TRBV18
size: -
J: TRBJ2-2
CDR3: ASSPRLAGDGELF

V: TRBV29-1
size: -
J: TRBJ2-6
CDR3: SVTLSGANVLT

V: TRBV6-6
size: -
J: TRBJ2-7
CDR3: ASSSDIRSSYEQY

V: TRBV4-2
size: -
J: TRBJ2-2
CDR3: ASSPANTGELF

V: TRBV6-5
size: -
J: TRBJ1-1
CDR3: ASGGTVMNTEAF

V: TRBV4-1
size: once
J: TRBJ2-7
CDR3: ASSQSLTTPLRDRAHEQY

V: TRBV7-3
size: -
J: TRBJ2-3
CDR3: ASSSSSDTQY

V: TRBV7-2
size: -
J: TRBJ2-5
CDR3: ASSPTPEGRKY

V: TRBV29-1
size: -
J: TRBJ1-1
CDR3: SVAGWGNTEAF

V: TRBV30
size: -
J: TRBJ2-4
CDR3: AWSAVGEGIQY

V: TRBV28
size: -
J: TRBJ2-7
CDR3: ASSFWGLAREQY

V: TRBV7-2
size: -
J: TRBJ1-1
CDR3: ASSLVSRDYEAF

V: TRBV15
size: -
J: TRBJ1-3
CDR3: ATSGGGEGNTIY

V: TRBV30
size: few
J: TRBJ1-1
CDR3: AWSLRQLMNTEAF

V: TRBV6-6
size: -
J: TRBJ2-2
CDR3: ASKFLRMTEPGELF

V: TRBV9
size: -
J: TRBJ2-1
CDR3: ASSVLGRTPGEQF

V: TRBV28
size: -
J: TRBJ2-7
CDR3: ASSYYLRTGGSYEQY

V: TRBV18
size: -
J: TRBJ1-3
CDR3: ASSADSAGNTIY

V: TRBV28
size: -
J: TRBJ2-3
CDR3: ASSLGRPTDTQY

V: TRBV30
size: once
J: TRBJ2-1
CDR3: AWALASGMGF

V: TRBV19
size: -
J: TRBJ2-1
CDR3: ASSTRDRGGDEQF

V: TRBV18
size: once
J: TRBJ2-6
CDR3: ASSPTASGANVLT

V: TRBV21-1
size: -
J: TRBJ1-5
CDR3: ASSKERPGKYQPQH

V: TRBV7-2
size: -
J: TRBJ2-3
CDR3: ASSLGVAGGSTDTQY

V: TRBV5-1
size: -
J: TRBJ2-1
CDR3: ASSLGRLAGGPGDEQF

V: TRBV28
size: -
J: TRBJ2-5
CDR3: ATRAGGAGETQY

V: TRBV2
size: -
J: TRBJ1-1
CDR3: ASKGNSMNTEAF

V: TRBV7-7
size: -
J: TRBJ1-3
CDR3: ASSLRAFDTSSTGNTIY

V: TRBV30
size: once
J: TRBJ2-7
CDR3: AWSGTSGIYEQY

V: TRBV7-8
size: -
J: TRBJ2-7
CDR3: ASSFTLAVSSYEQY

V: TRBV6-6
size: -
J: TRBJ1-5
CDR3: ASTDAAGLNQPQH

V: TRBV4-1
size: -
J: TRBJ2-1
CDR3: ASTITERGGSYNEQF

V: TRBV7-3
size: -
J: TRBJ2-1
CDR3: ASSLLGQGTYNEQF

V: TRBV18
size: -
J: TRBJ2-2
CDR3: ASSPLSRENTGELF

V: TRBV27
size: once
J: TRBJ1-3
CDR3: ASSSLGSSGNTIY

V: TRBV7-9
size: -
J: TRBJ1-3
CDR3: ASSITGRLSGNTIY

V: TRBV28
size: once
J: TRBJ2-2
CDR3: ASSSGQLNSGELF

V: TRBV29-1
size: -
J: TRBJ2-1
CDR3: SANFYEQF

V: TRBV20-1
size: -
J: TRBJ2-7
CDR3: SASGVEQY